The clone carrying this T cell receptor beta chain turned up a few times. Its antigen is not identified. The sample comes from a study of T cell responses to AZD1222 COVID-19 vaccine. The method was immunoSEQ multiplex PCR; TCRdb's version includes in-frame clones alone and lacks a portion of them. The data contain 100,000 to 150,000 clones, roughly 90% of them singletons. Trimming stripped 5 bases from V and 10 bases from J, with 17 bases between. There are 13 residues in the CDR3. Germline values: CDR1 SGHAT, CDR2 FQNNGV. The study, taken as a whole, reports: Repertoire sampling was restricted to post-peak T cell response timepoints. Spike-specific TCR breadth and depth rose after two AZD1222 doses.

The chain carries TRBV11-2 and TRBJ1-1; D is undetermined. This TCR was sampled from an adult in good health. The starting material was peripheral blood, obtained on day 0 of AZD1222 vaccination. CDR3 sequence reads: CASSPGGGSRAFF. The CDR3 DNA is TGTGCCAGCAGCCCCGGAGGAGGGTCACGAGCTTTCTTT. The variable domain in full, with the rest retrieved from reference TRBV11-2 and TRBJ1-1, is EAGVAQSPRYKIIEKRQSVAFWCNPISGHATLYWYQQILGQGPKLLIQFQNNGVVDDSQLPKDRFSAERLKGVDSTLKIQPAKLEDSAVYLCASSPGGGSRAFFGQGTRLTVV.